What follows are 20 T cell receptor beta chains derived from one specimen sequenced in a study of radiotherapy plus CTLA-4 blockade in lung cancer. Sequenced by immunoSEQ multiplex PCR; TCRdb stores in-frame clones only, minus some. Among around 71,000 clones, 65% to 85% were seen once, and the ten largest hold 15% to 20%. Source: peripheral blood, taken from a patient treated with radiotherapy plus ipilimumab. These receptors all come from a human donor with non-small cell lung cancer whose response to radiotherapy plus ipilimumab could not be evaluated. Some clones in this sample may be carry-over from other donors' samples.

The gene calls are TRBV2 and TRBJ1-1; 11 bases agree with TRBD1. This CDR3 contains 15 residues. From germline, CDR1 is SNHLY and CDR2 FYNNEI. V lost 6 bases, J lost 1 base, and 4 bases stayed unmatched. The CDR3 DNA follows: TGTGCCAGCAGGGACAGGGGGCGAAGGAACACTGAAGCTTTCTTT. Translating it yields CASRDRGRRNTEAFF.

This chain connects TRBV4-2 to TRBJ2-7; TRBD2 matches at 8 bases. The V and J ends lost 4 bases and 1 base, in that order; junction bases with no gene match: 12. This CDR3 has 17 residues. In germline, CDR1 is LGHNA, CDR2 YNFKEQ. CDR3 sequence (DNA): TGTGCCAGCAGCCGCCAGACAGACGGGGGGGGGTCCTACGAGCAGTACTTC. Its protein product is CASSRQTDGGGSYEQYF.

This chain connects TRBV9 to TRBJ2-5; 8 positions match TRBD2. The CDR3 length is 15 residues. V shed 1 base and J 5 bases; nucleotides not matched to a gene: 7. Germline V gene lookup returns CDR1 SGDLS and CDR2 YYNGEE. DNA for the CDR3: TGTGCCAGCAGCGTACCCAGCGGGGGTGGGGAGACCCAGTACTTC. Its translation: CASSVPSGGGETQYF.

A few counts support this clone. Here the CDR3 DNA reads TGTGCCAGCAGTTACTCGGGCCCGGGCGGGCAGCCCCAGCATTTT. This translates into CASSYSGPGGQPQHF. V gene TRBV6-6 combines with J gene TRBJ1-5; D not certain. The CDR3 extends over 15 amino acids. Per germline, CDR1 MNHNY and CDR2 SVGAGI (reference sequence). With 0 bases removed from V and 7 bases from J, the gap between germline ends came to 13 bases.

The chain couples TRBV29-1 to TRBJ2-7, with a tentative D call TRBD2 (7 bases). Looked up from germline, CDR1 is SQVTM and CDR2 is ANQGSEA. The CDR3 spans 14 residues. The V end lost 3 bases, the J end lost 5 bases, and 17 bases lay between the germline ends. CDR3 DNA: TGCAGCGTTGAGGGGGGGCGCGGGACTGACGAGCAGTACTTC. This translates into CSVEGGRGTDEQYF.

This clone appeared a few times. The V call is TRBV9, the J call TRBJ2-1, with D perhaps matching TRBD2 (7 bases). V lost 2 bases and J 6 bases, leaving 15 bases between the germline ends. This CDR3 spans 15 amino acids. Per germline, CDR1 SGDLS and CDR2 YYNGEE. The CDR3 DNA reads TGTGCCAGCAGCGTGGTCGGGGGGCATCTCAATGAGCAGTTCTTC. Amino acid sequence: CASSVVGGHLNEQFF.

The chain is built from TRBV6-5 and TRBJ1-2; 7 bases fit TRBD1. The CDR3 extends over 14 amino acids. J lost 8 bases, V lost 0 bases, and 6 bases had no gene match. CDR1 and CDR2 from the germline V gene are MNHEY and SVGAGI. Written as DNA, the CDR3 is TGTGCCAGCAGTTACTCACAGGGGATGGGGGGCTACACCTTC. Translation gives CASSYSQGMGGYTF.

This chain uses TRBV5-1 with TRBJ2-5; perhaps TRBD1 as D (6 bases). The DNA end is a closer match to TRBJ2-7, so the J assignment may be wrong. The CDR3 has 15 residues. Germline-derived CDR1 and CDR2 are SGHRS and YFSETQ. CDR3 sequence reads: CASSLALGAGYEQYF. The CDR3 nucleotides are TGCGCCAGCAGCTTGGCACTGGGGGCGGGCTACGAGCAGTACTTC.

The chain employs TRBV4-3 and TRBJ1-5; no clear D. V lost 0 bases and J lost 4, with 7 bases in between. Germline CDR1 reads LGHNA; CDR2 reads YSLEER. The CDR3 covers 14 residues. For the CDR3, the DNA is TGCGCCAGCAGCCAAGAACGGGGAAATCAGCCCCAGCATTTT. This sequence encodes CASSQERGNQPQHF.

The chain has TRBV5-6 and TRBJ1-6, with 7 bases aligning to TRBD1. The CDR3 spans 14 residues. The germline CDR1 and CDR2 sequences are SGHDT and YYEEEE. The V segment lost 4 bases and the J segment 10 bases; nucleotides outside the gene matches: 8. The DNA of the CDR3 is TGTGCCAGCAGCATCGGGACAGCGAGCTCACCCCTCCACTTT. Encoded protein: CASSIGTASSPLHF. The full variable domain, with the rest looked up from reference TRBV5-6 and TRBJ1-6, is DAGVTQSPTHLIKTRGQQVTLRCSPKSGHDTVSWYQQALGQGPQFIFQYYEEEERQRGNFPDRFSGHQFPNYSSELNVNALLLGDSALYLCASSIGTASSPLHFGNGTRLTVT.

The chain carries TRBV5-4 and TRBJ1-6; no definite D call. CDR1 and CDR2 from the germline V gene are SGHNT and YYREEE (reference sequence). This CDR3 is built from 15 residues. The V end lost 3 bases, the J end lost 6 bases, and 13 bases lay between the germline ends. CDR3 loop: CASSSSGYSNSPLHF. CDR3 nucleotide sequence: TGTGCCAGCAGCTCATCCGGGTATTCTAATTCACCCCTCCACTTT.

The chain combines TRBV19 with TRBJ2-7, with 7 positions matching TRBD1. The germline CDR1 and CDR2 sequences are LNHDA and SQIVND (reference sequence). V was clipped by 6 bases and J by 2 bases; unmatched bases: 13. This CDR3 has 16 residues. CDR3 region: CASSSTPGTAPYEQYF. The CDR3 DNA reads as TGTGCCAGTAGCTCCACCCCAGGGACAGCGCCCTACGAGCAGTACTTC.

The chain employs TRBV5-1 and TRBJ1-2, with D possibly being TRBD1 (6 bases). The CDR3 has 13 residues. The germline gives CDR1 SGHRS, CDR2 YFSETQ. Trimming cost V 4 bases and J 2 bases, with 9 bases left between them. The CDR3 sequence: CASSRDTNYGYTF. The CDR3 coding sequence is TGCGCCAGCAGCCGGGACACCAACTATGGCTACACCTTC.

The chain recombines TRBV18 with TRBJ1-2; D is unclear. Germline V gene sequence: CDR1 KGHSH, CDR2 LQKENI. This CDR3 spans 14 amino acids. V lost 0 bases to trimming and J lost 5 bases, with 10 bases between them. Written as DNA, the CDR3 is TGTGCCAGCTCACCACCGGCCAGCGCGTATGGCTACACCTTC. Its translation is CASSPPASAYGYTF.

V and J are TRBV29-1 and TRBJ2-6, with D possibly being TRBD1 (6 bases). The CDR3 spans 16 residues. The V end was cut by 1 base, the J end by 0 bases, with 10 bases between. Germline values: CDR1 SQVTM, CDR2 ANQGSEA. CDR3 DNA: TGCAGCGTTGAAGGGGACACCATCTCTGGGGCCAACGTCCTGACTTTC. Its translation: CSVEGDTISGANVLTF.

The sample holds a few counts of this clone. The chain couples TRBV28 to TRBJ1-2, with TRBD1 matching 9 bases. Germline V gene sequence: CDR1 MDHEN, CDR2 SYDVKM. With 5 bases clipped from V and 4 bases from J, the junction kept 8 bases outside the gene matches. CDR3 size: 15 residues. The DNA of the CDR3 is TGTGCCAGCAGTAAAGGGACAGGGCTCAGCTATGGCTACACCTTC. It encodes CASSKGTGLSYGYTF.

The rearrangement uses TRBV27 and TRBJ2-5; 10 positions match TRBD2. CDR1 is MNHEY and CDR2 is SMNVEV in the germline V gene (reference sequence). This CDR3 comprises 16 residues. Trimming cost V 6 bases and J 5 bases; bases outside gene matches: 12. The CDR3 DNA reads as TGTGCCAGCAGGCAGACCAGCGGGGGGGCGGGGGAGACCCAGTACTTC. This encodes CASRQTSGGAGETQYF.

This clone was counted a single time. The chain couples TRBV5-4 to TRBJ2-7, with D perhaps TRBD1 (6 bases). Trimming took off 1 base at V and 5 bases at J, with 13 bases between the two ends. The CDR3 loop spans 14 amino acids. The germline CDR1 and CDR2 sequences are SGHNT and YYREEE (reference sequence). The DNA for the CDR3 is TGTGCCAGCAGCTTGTCAGGGGATTTGAACGAGCAGTACTTC. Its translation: CASSLSGDLNEQYF.

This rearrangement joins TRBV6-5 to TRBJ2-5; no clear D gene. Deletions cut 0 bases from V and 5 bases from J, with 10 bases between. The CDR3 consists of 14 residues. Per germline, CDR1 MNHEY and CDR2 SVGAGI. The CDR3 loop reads CASSYSQLSETQYF. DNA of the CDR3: TGTGCCAGCAGTTACTCCCAACTATCCGAGACCCAGTACTTC.

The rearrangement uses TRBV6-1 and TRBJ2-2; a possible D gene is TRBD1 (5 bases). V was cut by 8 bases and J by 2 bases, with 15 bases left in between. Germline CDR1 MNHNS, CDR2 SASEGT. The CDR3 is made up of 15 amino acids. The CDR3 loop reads CASLTGVINTGELFF. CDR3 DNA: TGTGCCAGCCTCACAGGAGTCATAAACACCGGGGAGCTGTTTTTT.